Shown below are 30 T cell receptor beta chains from a single sample sequenced in a study of cytomegalovirus exposure and HLA in healthy donors. In the PCR, 60 Vbeta and 13 Jbeta primers were used. Here immunoSEQ multiplex PCR was the method, and the copy in TCRdb shows in-frame clones only, minus some. The sample yields fewer than 80,000 clones, approximately 61% seen once. The material sequenced was PBMCs. The receptors derive from a woman aged 50 to 65 in good health and CMV-seropositive.

The table lists this clone with many counts. At one of its ends the junction is not consistent with the germline gene, which may arise from a read error. The same CDR3 can be traced to other DNA sequences in this sample. This chain uses TRBV5-1 with TRBJ1-6; D not resolved. The germline gives CDR1 SGHRS, CDR2 YFSETQ. This CDR3 spans 11 amino acids. CDR3 sequence (DNA): TGTGCCAGCAGCTCAAATTCACCCCTCCACTTT. Its protein product is CASSSNSPLHF.

Written as DNA, the CDR3 is TGTGCCAGCAGTATGGGACAGGGCAATGAGCAGTTCTTC. Encoded protein: CASSMGQGNEQFF. This chain joins TRBV6-5 and TRBJ2-1, with 9 bases matching TRBD1. Germline CDR1 reads MNHEY; CDR2 reads SVGAGI. The CDR3 is made up of 13 amino acids. V was clipped by 5 bases and J by 6 bases; unmatched bases: 2.

This clone has just a few counts. The chain links TRBV14 to TRBJ2-1; TRBD2 aligns across 8 bases. CDR1 SGHDN and CDR2 FVKESK come from the germline V gene. Trimming removed 0 bases from V and 7 bases from J; junction bases left unmatched: 11. The CDR3 is made up of 17 amino acids. The CDR3 sequence is CASSQDRVLADWNEQFF. The CDR3 nucleotides read TGTGCCAGCAGCCAAGATCGTGTACTAGCGGATTGGAATGAGCAGTTCTTC.

In this sample, this clone turned up a few times. The rearrangement joins TRBV7-3 to TRBJ2-4; 9 bases are a match to TRBD1. The CDR3 has 14 residues. CDR1 is SGHTA, CDR2 FQGTGA, per germline. Germline trimming cut 5 bases from V and 7 bases from J; bases unmatched to any gene: 6. The CDR3 loop reads CASSTTGGGNIQYF. The CDR3 DNA sequence: TGTGCCAGCAGCACGACAGGGGGTGGGAACATTCAGTACTTC.

The chain is built from TRBV5-4 and TRBJ2-1; no firm D call. The CDR3 loop spans 12 amino acids. From germline, CDR1 is SGHNT and CDR2 YYREEE (reference sequence). With 5 bases removed from V and 4 bases from J, the gap between germline ends came to 7 bases. In DNA, the CDR3 is TGTGCCAGCAGGCACAATTACAATGAGCAGTTCTTC. Translation: CASRHNYNEQFF.

The V and J genes are TRBV5-1 and TRBJ2-1; perhaps TRBD1 as D (6 bases). This CDR3 spans 14 amino acids. The V gene's germline CDR1 is SGHRS and CDR2 YFSETQ. Trimming removed 4 bases from V and 5 bases from J, with 13 bases in between. CDR3 sequence reads: CASSPQDRDNEQFF. Written as DNA, the CDR3 is TGCGCCAGCAGCCCCCAGGACAGAGACAATGAGCAGTTCTTC.

This clone was counted a few times. The chain carries TRBV29-1 and TRBJ2-3; 10 bases fit TRBD1. Trimming removed 6 bases from V and 5 bases from J; junction bases left unmatched: 8. From germline, CDR1 is SQVTM and CDR2 ANQGSEA. This CDR3 contains 14 residues. The CDR3 DNA sequence: TGCAGCGTAGCCCCGGGACAGGGGAGAGATACGCAGTATTTT. Translating it yields CSVAPGQGRDTQYF.

The V gene is TRBV7-9, the J gene TRBJ1-5, with D perhaps matching TRBD1 (6 bases). The CDR3 extends over 14 amino acids. Germline V gives CDR1 SEHNR, CDR2 FQNEAQ (reference sequence). The V gene lost 3 bases and the J gene lost 6 bases, with 12 bases spanning the gap. DNA of the CDR3: TGTGCCAGCAGCTTTGATGCAGGGGCTCAGCCCCAGCATTTT. Translated: CASSFDAGAQPQHF.

The chain uses TRBV5-6 and TRBJ2-7, with D perhaps matching TRBD2 (7 bases). The germline gives CDR1 SGHDT, CDR2 YYEEEE. Trimming left V 5 bases short and J 0 bases short, with 18 bases between. CDR3 length: 16 amino acids. The CDR3 loop reads CASRLRGRAYSYEQYV. The CDR3 DNA sequence: TGTGCCAGCAGATTGAGGGGGAGGGCCTACTCCTACGAGCAGTACGTC.

The CDR3, as DNA: TGTGCCAGCAGCCCGGGGGCAGGGGGCAGTGGTGAAGCTTTCTTT. This encodes CASSPGAGGSGEAFF. The chain uses TRBV7-6 and TRBJ1-1, with TRBD1 matching over 8 bases. V was clipped by 5 bases and J by 7 bases; unmatched bases: 12. The CDR3 contains 15 residues. Germline CDR1 reads SGHVS; CDR2 reads FNYEAQ.

Note on this clone: The germline gene is not matched at one end of the junction; a read error may be the cause. V and J are TRBV7-9 and TRBJ1-5; D unclear. Germline V gives CDR1 SEHNR, CDR2 FQNEAQ (reference sequence). This CDR3 contains 12 residues. The CDR3 loop is CSSSLSSQPQHF. DNA for the CDR3: TGTTCCAGCAGCTTATCATCCCAGCCCCAGCATTTT.

The rearrangement uses TRBV27 and TRBJ1-6, with 7 bases aligning to TRBD1. The trim removed 2 bases at V and 8 bases at J, leaving 6 bases unmatched. Germline V gene lookup returns CDR1 MNHEY and CDR2 SMNVEV (reference sequence). The CDR3 consists of 15 residues. CDR3 nucleotides: TGTGCCAGCAGTTTAATAACAGGGGTGCATTCACCCCTCCACTTT. This sequence encodes CASSLITGVHSPLHF.

In DNA, the CDR3 is TGTGCCACCAGCAGAGTATACAGCTTCCCGGAGGACACTGAAGCTTTCTTT. Residues: CATSRVYSFPEDTEAFF. The chain is built from TRBV15 and TRBJ1-1; D not resolved. The length of the CDR3 is 17 residues. Germline lookup yields CDR1 LNHNV and CDR2 YYDKDF (reference sequence). V dropped 1 base and J dropped 3 bases, with 18 bases sitting between them.

This clone was recorded a few times. The rearrangement uses TRBV7-6 and TRBJ2-3; 9 bases are a match to TRBD1. Germline V gives CDR1 SGHVS, CDR2 FNYEAQ. The CDR3 is made up of 17 amino acids. Trimming at V came to 1 base and at J to 3 bases, leaving 8 bases not matched to a gene. CDR3 DNA: TGTGCCAGCAGCTTAGAAGTTAGGACAGGGGAAACAGATACGCAGTATTTT. Translating gives CASSLEVRTGETDTQYF.

The chain is built from TRBV10-3 and TRBJ2-1, with 9 bases lining up with TRBD2. The J segment lost 9 bases and the V segment lost 4 bases, leaving 13 bases of the junction unmatched. The CDR3 spans 16 residues. The germline V gene has CDR1 ENHRY and CDR2 SYGVKD. The CDR3 DNA reads TGTGCCATCAGTGGACCACGGGGCGGGGGGGCCCCTGAGCAGTTCTTC. Translated, it gives CAISGPRGGGAPEQFF.

This clone occurred a few times. This chain links TRBV6-5 with TRBJ1-2, with TRBD1 identical over 7 bases. Germline CDR1 and CDR2: MNHEY and SVGAGI. There are 13 residues in the CDR3. V dropped 4 bases and J dropped 3; count of bases not matched to a gene: 2. The CDR3 nucleotides read TGTGCCAGCAGTTCGACAGGGTACTATGGCTACACCTTC. Protein product: CASSSTGYYGYTF.

This clone was found once. This rearrangement joins TRBV5-4 to TRBJ2-2; 13 bases line up with TRBD2. V trimming: 4 bases; J trimming: 4 bases; junction bases outside the gene matches: 4. The germline CDR1 and CDR2 sequences are SGHNT and YYREEE (reference sequence). The CDR3 is 16 residues long. The CDR3 is CASSRWTSGGTGELFF. The CDR3 DNA reads as TGTGCCAGCAGCCGGTGGACTAGCGGGGGCACCGGGGAGCTGTTTTTT. Looking up the rest from reference TRBV5-4 and TRBJ2-2 gives the full variable domain: ETGVTQSPTHLIKTRGQQVTLRCSSQSGHNTVSWYQQALGQGPQFIFQYYREEENGRGNFPPRFSGLQFPNYSSELNVNALELDDSALYLCASSRWTSGGTGELFFGEGSRLTVL.

The chain is built from TRBV9 and TRBJ2-7; TRBD1 agrees at 10 bases. CDR1 is SGDLS and CDR2 is YYNGEE in the germline V gene. The CDR3 runs 15 residues. V trimming: 1 base; J trimming: 2 bases; junction bases outside the gene matches: 3. This CDR3 is CASSVSGTGAYEQYF. The CDR3 DNA reads TGTGCCAGCAGCGTATCCGGGACAGGGGCCTACGAGCAGTACTTC.

The chain has TRBV6-6 and TRBJ2-2, with a weak D call TRBD2 (5 bases). The length of the CDR3 is 16 residues. CDR1 MNHNY and CDR2 SVGAGI come from the germline V gene (reference sequence). V was pared by 4 bases and J by 0 bases, with 12 bases between. CDR3 protein: CASSSTGFANTGELFF. CDR3 sequence (DNA): TGTGCCAGCAGTTCCACGGGGTTCGCGAACACCGGGGAGCTGTTTTTT.

This clone was detected a few times. V is TRBV7-3 and J is TRBJ2-1; a weak D match, TRBD2 (6 bases). Germline-derived CDR1 and CDR2 are SGHTA and FQGTGA. V was clipped by 2 bases and J by 0 bases, with 23 bases between them. This CDR3 spans 20 amino acids. The chain's CDR3 is CASSLPKLDNSGSSYNEQFF. For the CDR3, the DNA is TGTGCCAGCAGCTTACCTAAGTTGGACAATAGCGGTAGCTCCTACAATGAGCAGTTCTTC.

The chain joins TRBV4-1 to TRBJ2-1; 10 bases map to TRBD2. Germline lookup yields CDR1 MGHRA and CDR2 YSYEKL. The CDR3 runs 15 residues. J lost 5 bases, V lost 6 bases, and 7 bases had no gene match. CDR3 residues: CASRDTSGANNEQFF. The DNA of the CDR3 is TGCGCCAGCAGAGATACTAGCGGGGCTAACAATGAGCAGTTCTTC.

The chain joins TRBV28 to TRBJ1-6, with 8 nucleotides matching TRBD1. The CDR3 is 14 residues long. V was pared by 3 bases and J by 8 bases, with 3 bases of the junction left unmatched. Germline-derived CDR1 and CDR2 are MDHEN and SYDVKM. The CDR3 DNA sequence: TGTGCCAGCAGTTTGGACAGGGCTTATTCACCCCTCCACTTT. Encoded protein: CASSLDRAYSPLHF. Full variable domain (rest looked up from reference TRBV28 and TRBJ1-6): DVKVTQSSRYLVKRTGEKVFLECVQDMDHENMFWYRQDPGLGLRLIYFSYDVKMKEKGDIPEGYSVSREKKERFSLILESASTNQTSMYLCASSLDRAYSPLHFGNGTRLTVT.

This clone was seen once. The chain recombines TRBV9 with TRBJ2-2; TRBD2 might be the D (6 bases). CDR1 and CDR2 from the germline V gene are SGDLS and YYNGEE. This CDR3 spans 19 amino acids. V was shortened by 0 bases and J by 1 base, with 19 bases between the two germline ends. The CDR3 DNA is TGTGCCAGCAGCGTAGGAGGAGGGGTAGTGGTAAAGAACACCGGGGAGCTGTTTTTT. As protein: CASSVGGGVVVKNTGELFF. Looking up the rest from reference TRBV9 and TRBJ2-2 gives the full variable domain: DSGVTQTPKHLITATGQRVTLRCSPRSGDLSVYWYQQSLDQGLQFLIQYYNGEERAKGNILERFSAQQFPDLHSELNLSSLELGDSALYFCASSVGGGVVVKNTGELFFGEGSRLTVL.

This chain uses TRBV7-9 with TRBJ1-1; D possibly corresponds to TRBD1 (6 bases). With 4 bases removed from V and 6 bases from J, the gap between germline ends came to 18 bases. The CDR3 is 15 residues long. Germline loops: CDR1 SEHNR, CDR2 FQNEAQ (reference sequence). This CDR3 reads CASSWRGTLGAEAFF. CDR3 DNA sequence: TGTGCCAGCAGCTGGCGTGGGACATTAGGCGCTGAAGCTTTCTTT.

In its sample, this clone was seen once. The chain recombines TRBV19 with TRBJ2-3, with a weak D call TRBD1 (5 bases). CDR1 and CDR2 (germline): LNHDA, SQIVND (reference sequence). Deletions cut 3 bases from V and 1 base from J, with 11 bases between. The CDR3 has 15 residues. This CDR3 reads CASSIYGRGTDTQYF. The CDR3 DNA reads TGTGCCAGTAGTATTTATGGCAGGGGCACAGATACGCAGTATTTT.

This clone was detected only a few times. The chain combines TRBV29-1 with TRBJ2-1, with D maybe TRBD1 (7 bases). Trimming stripped 1 base from V and 8 bases from J, with 12 bases between. Germline V gives CDR1 SQVTM, CDR2 ANQGSEA. The CDR3 is 13 amino acids. The CDR3 is CSVEGDREDEQFF. CDR3 in DNA: TGCAGCGTTGAAGGCGACAGGGAGGATGAGCAGTTCTTC.

This clone was counted a few times. J is TRBJ2-7 and V is TRBV6-5; D possibly corresponds to TRBD2 (5 bases). The ends were cut back, 6 bases at V and 0 bases at J, with 15 bases in the middle. The CDR3 totals 15 residues. Germline V gene sequence: CDR1 MNHEY, CDR2 SVGAGI. CDR3 sequence: CASSRGLDPSYEQYV. The CDR3, as DNA: TGTGCCAGCAGCCGCGGACTCGACCCCTCCTACGAGCAGTACGTC.

The rearrangement uses TRBV6-1 and TRBJ1-3; D may be TRBD1 (5 bases). V was cut by 0 bases and J by 3 bases, with 12 bases left in between. Germline lookup yields CDR1 MNHNS and CDR2 SASEGT. The CDR3 runs to 16 residues. CDR3 loop: CASSEALTASGNTIYF. In nucleotides, the CDR3 is TGTGCCAGCAGTGAAGCCTTGACAGCAAGTGGAAACACCATATATTTT.

The chain carries TRBV7-6 and TRBJ2-5, with TRBD2 identical over 9 bases. Unmatched junction bases numbered 11, after V lost 4 bases and J lost 5 bases. Germline loops: CDR1 SGHVS, CDR2 FNYEAQ. CDR3 size: 16 residues. DNA for the CDR3: TGTGCCAGCAGCTGGGAGGCTGGCGGGGGGGCGGAGACCCAGTACTTC. This encodes CASSWEAGGGAETQYF.

The J gene is TRBJ1-2, the V gene TRBV6-1; D is ambiguous. The CDR3 contains 13 residues. The germline gives CDR1 MNHNS, CDR2 SASEGT. V was pared by 2 bases and J by 3 bases, with 7 bases between. The CDR3 is CASSELTDYGYTF. DNA of the CDR3: TGTGCCAGCAGTGAACTTACAGACTATGGCTACACCTTC.